Listed below are T cell receptor beta chains from one sample, sequenced in a study of OX40 agonist ivuxolimab in advanced cancers. Libraries were prepared by immunoSEQ multiplex PCR; TCRdb keeps only in-frame clonotypes and omits some of them. The sample has 65,000 to 95,000 clones; more than 85% are singletons. Source: CD4+ or CD8+ T cells sorted from blood, taken in a trial of the OX40 agonist ivuxolimab. These receptors all stem from an adult with an advanced solid tumor such as melanoma, head and neck, liver or kidney cancer. CDR3s leave out the opening cysteine and the closing phenylalanine or tryptophan.

CDR3,J,V
ASSLDIKVFSNEQY,TRBJ2-7,TRBV7-2
ASSESATEAF,TRBJ1-1,TRBV6-1
ASSVTGGAETQY,TRBJ2-5,TRBV25-1
ASSVTGGRNEKLF,TRBJ1-4,TRBV5-1
ASSVAGARETQY,TRBJ2-5,TRBV5-1
ASSSDPTGELF,TRBJ2-2,TRBV7-2
ASRAPGLSGEQY,TRBJ2-7,TRBV6-5
ATSRARDRGPTEAF,TRBJ1-1,TRBV15
ASSLPAGSDTQY,TRBJ2-3,TRBV28
ASSLRGGLQGATEAF,TRBJ1-1,TRBV13
ASRADGKYTQY,TRBJ2-3,TRBV28
ASSLVWGIEQY,TRBJ2-7,TRBV5-1
AWTAGTGSGANVLT,TRBJ2-6,TRBV30
ASSYPAGGNNEQF,TRBJ2-1,TRBV6-6
ASSADSVPGYEQY,TRBJ2-7,TRBV7-2
ASSAPNQRVDGNEQF,TRBJ2-1,TRBV18
ASSYFLAGDTQY,TRBJ2-3,TRBV6-5
ASSVGSTDTQY,TRBJ2-3,TRBV9
ASSLRVETEAF,TRBJ1-1,TRBV5-6
AWRRIAGLNTQY,TRBJ2-3,TRBV30
ASSKTGLTDTQY,TRBJ2-3,TRBV28
SARTGSKHT,TRBJ1-2,TRBV20-1
ASSIAGISGYT,TRBJ1-2,TRBV19
ASSQSRRTGMRGYT,TRBJ1-2,TRBV28
ASSLGLAGGLVTQY,TRBJ2-3,TRBV7-9
ASSLVDLPSYEQY,TRBJ2-7,TRBV7-2
ASRSRTGGGQPQH,TRBJ1-5,TRBV2
SVDGRALSNEQF,TRBJ2-1,TRBV29-1
ASSIQVDYGYT,TRBJ1-2,TRBV19
ASSLLGQDQDTQY,TRBJ2-3,TRBV28
ASSLAGQNSGANVLT,TRBJ2-6,TRBV7-2
ASSISGGYT,TRBJ1-2,TRBV19
ASRGLETYGYT,TRBJ1-2,TRBV25-1
ASSFFGKPEAF,TRBJ1-1,TRBV28
ASSLTLAGVASTDTQY,TRBJ2-3,TRBV5-8
ASSFFAIRRKETQY,TRBJ2-5,TRBV28
ASTLGPGTIY,TRBJ1-3,TRBV28
AINAGTGGGYT,TRBJ1-2,TRBV10-3
AISERVAGATGELF,TRBJ2-2,TRBV10-3
ASSPRQRLSNYGYT,TRBJ1-2,TRBV7-9
ASSQSSGRSGELF,TRBJ2-2,TRBV7-2
ASSGGAHTEAF,TRBJ1-1,TRBV2
ASSFGRGNTIY,TRBJ1-3,TRBV7-2
ASSPLLTGSSGNTIY,TRBJ1-3,TRBV18
ASKIADSNEQF,TRBJ2-1,TRBV2
ASSYSQGRYETQY,TRBJ2-5,TRBV6-5
ASTQIWGYEQY,TRBJ2-7,TRBV28
ASSQDRNRDYGYT,TRBJ1-2,TRBV4-3
ASSLSGVMPYEQY,TRBJ2-7,TRBV7-2
ASSLDSYGYT,TRBJ1-2,TRBV5-4
ASSVDGGRSSYEQY,TRBJ2-7,TRBV9
ASSLSGLAGGEQF,TRBJ2-1,TRBV19
ATQGQGALGYT,TRBJ1-2,TRBV19
ASHEDRGFQTGELF,TRBJ2-2,TRBV25-1
ASSTGDYQPQH,TRBJ1-5,TRBV6-1
ASSSGLAGSGANVLT,TRBJ2-6,TRBV2
ASSLEVGGYT,TRBJ1-2,TRBV7-2
ASSLDQGVGQPQH,TRBJ1-5,TRBV7-9
AISRTSGSGLGDTQY,TRBJ2-3,TRBV10-3
ASSVGTSKETQY,TRBJ2-5,TRBV9